These 8 T cell receptor beta chains were sequenced from one sample in a study of cytomegalovirus exposure and HLA in healthy donors. Sequenced by immunoSEQ multiplex PCR; TCRdb stores in-frame clones only, minus some. The sample has some 150,000 clones, more than 75% seen once. Sequencing input: PBMCs. The receptors here all came from a woman aged 25-40 years in good health and CMV-seronegative.

The J gene is TRBJ1-6, the V gene TRBV15, with 11 bases identical to TRBD1. Germline loops: CDR1 LNHNV, CDR2 YYDKDF (reference sequence). J lost 10 bases, V lost 3 bases, and 11 bases had no gene match. There are 17 residues in the CDR3. The CDR3 DNA follows: TGTGCCACCAGCAGTGATAAGGACAGGGGGCCTTGGTCACCCCTCCACTTT. Its translation: CATSSDKDRGPWSPLHF.

This chain uses TRBV27 with TRBJ1-6; TRBD1 is a possible D gene (5 bases). Looked up from germline, CDR1 is MNHEY and CDR2 is SMNVEV (reference sequence). Trimming pared 2 bases from V and 6 bases from J, leaving 11 bases between. There are 15 residues in the CDR3. CDR3 sequence (DNA): TGTGCCAGCAGTTTAATAGGGCAGGGTAATTCACCCCTCCACTTT. Amino acid sequence: CASSLIGQGNSPLHF.

This chain links TRBV4-3 with TRBJ2-2; D perhaps matches TRBD2 (6 bases). Germline loops: CDR1 LGHNA, CDR2 YSLEER. The length of the CDR3 is 13 residues. The V gene lost 3 bases and the J gene lost 6 bases, with 8 bases spanning the gap. CDR3 sequence: CASSQAGSGELFF. CDR3 DNA: TGCGCCAGCAGCCAGGCGGGGTCCGGGGAGCTGTTTTTT.

The genes are TRBV15 and TRBJ1-5, with D hard to call. Germline loops: CDR1 LNHNV, CDR2 YYDKDF (reference sequence). Trimming pared 6 bases from V and 0 bases from J, leaving 6 bases between. This CDR3 is 13 amino acids long. DNA for the CDR3: TGTGCCACCAGTTCTTATAGCAATCAGCCCCAGCATTTT. The encoded protein is CATSSYSNQPQHF.

V and J are TRBV4-1 and TRBJ1-5, with D perhaps matching TRBD1 (6 bases). V gave up 4 bases and J gave up 6 bases, with 22 bases separating them. Germline loops: CDR1 MGHRA, CDR2 YSYEKL. The CDR3 totals 17 residues. CDR3 nucleotides: TGCGCCAGCAGCCCCACACAGGGACCGCGTCTTGTTCAGCCCCAGCATTTT. Translated: CASSPTQGPRLVQPQHF.

This rearrangement joins TRBV6-5 to TRBJ1-2; weak D call: TRBD1 (5 bases). The V gene's germline CDR1 is MNHEY and CDR2 SVGAGI. CDR3 length: 12 amino acids. Trimming left V 6 bases short and J 3 bases short, with 8 bases between. CDR3 DNA: TGTGCCAGCAGCACGGGGGACTATGGCTACACCTTC. It is translated as CASSTGDYGYTF.

This chain uses TRBV13 with TRBJ1-1; 7 nucleotides align to TRBD1. The CDR3 consists of 14 residues. V shed 3 bases and J 8 bases; nucleotides not matched to a gene: 9. Germline V gene sequence: CDR1 PRHDT, CDR2 FYEKMQ (reference sequence). CDR3 coding DNA: TGTGCCAGCAGCTTTGGCCCGGGACAGCAAGAAGCTTTCTTT. Encoded protein: CASSFGPGQQEAFF.

Turning to this clone: A junction end diverges from the germline sequence, so it may reflect a read error. The CDR3: CASSRTVGGNF. CDR3 nucleotide sequence: TGTGCCAGCAGCAGGACAGTGGGTGGAAACTTC. The chain links TRBV5-6 to TRBJ1-2; the D gene is possibly TRBD1 (6 bases). This CDR3 spans 11 amino acids. In germline, CDR1 is SGHDT, CDR2 YYEEEE.